This is a list of T cell receptor beta chains from one sample in a study of blood T cell repertoires in COVID-19. The method was immunoSEQ multiplex PCR; TCRdb's version includes in-frame clones alone and lacks a portion of them. The repertoire holds around 130,000 clones, with 80% to 90% as singletons. The sample consisted of peripheral blood. All receptors derive from a man between 65 and 79 years old with active or convalescent COVID-19. The CDR3 runs from the conserved cysteine through the conserved F or W. D genes are given only for firm matches. Rows may omit the clone size; those that give it use once, few, many or a size class.

clone size	D gene	V gene	J gene	CDR3 length	CDR3 DNA	CDR3 protein
NA	NA	TRBV5-1	TRBJ2-2	14	TGCGCCAGCAGCTTAAGACTCGACACCGGGGAGCTGTTTTTT	CASSLRLDTGELFF
NA	NA	TRBV6-6	TRBJ1-3	16	TGTGCCAGCAGTTACTCGGTGCCGAGCACTGGAAACACCATATATTTT	CASSYSVPSTGNTIYF
once	NA	TRBV27	TRBJ2-1	14	TGTGCCAGCAGTCCGCTCACTAGTATAAATGAGCAGTTCTTC	CASSPLTSINEQFF
NA	NA	TRBV15	TRBJ1-1	14	TGTGCCACCAGCATCCTCAGGAAGGACACTGAAGCTTTCTTT	CATSILRKDTEAFF
NA	NA	TRBV7-8	TRBJ2-3	15	TGTGCCAGCAGCCCGATGGGGGGTACGACAGATACGCAGTATTTT	CASSPMGGTTDTQYF
once	NA	TRBV19	TRBJ2-6	13	TGTGCCAGTAGGCGCTCTGGGGCCAACGTCCTGACTTTC	CASRRSGANVLTF
NA	TRBD2	TRBV20-1	TRBJ2-1	15	TGCAGTGCTAGTATCAGCGGGAGGGCCGGGAATGAGCAGTTCTTC	CSASISGRAGNEQFF
NA	TRBD1	TRBV24-1	TRBJ2-6	19	TGTGCCACCAGTGATACAACCGGGACAGCCCACTCTGGGGCCAACGTCCTGACTTTC	CATSDTTGTAHSGANVLTF
NA	TRBD2	TRBV7-9	TRBJ2-1	18	TGTGCCAGCAGCTTAGGGAGTGGGGGACTAGCGGGAGGGGAGGAGCAGTTCTTC	CASSLGSGGLAGGEEQFF
NA	TRBD2	TRBV9	TRBJ2-1	15	TGTGCCAGCAGCGTCTTGACTAGCGGGAGGGATGAGCAGTTCTTC	CASSVLTSGRDEQFF
NA	NA	TRBV27	TRBJ1-4	13	TGTGCCAGCAGTTCAGGACAGAATGAAAAACTGTTTTTT	CASSSGQNEKLFF